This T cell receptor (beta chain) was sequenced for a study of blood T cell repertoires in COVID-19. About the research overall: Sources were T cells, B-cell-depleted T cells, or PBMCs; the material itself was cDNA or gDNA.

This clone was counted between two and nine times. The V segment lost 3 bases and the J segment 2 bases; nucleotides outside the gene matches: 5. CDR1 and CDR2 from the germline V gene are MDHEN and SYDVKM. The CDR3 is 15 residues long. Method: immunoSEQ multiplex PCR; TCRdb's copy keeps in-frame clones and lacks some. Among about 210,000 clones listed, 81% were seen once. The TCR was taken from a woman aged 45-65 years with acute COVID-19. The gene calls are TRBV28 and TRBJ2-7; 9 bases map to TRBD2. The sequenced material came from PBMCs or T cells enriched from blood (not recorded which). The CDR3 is CASSFRLAETYEQYF. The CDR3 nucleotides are TGTGCCAGCAGTTTCAGACTAGCGGAAACCTACGAGCAGTACTTC. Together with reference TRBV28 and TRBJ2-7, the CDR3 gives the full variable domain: DVKVTQSSRYLVKRTGEKVFLECVQDMDHENMFWYRQDPGLGLRLIYFSYDVKMKEKGDIPEGYSVSREKKERFSLILESASTNQTSMYLCASSFRLAETYEQYFGPGTRLTVT.